The 10 T cell receptor beta chains below come from one sample, sequenced in a study of blood T cell repertoires in COVID-19 (TCRdb year 2020). Library prep was done by the immunoSEQ multiplex PCR assay. Held by TCRdb, this immuneACCESS table contains in-frame sequences only and omits some clones. Under half of the omission traces to an unresolved V gene where checked; the cause of the rest is unknown. The sample table holds roughly 260,000 clones, of which approximately 89% were seen once. The ten largest clones represent about 2.1% of the sample. The sequencing input was peripheral blood. All receptors derive from a woman aged 45 to 65 with acute or convalescent COVID-19.

This clone was counted once. The chain carries TRBV3-1 (or the pseudogene TRBV3-2) and TRBJ1-1, with D unclear. The germline CDR1 and CDR2 sequences are LGHDT and YNNKEL (reference sequence). Trimming stripped 1 base from V and 4 bases from J, with 10 bases between. The CDR3 length is 14 residues. This CDR3 is CASSQGDGSTEAFF. The DNA for the CDR3 is TGTGCCAGCAGCCAAGGTGACGGGAGCACTGAAGCTTTCTTT.

This clone was picked up one time. The gene calls are TRBV6-6 and TRBJ2-5, with TRBD2 matching 9 bases. The V and J ends lost 2 bases and 2 bases, in that order; junction bases with no gene match: 6. CDR1 is MNHNY and CDR2 is SVGAGI in the germline V gene (reference sequence). The CDR3 is 16 residues long. CDR3 sequence: CASSYAVAGGQETQYF. For the CDR3, the DNA is TGTGCCAGCAGTTACGCCGTGGCGGGAGGGCAAGAGACCCAGTACTTC.

This clone was counted a single time. This chain links TRBV12-3 or TRBV12-4 with TRBJ1-1, with D hard to call. The CDR3 length is 13 residues. V was cut by 7 bases and J by 1 base, with 10 bases left in between. The CDR3 region has the DNA TGTGCCAGCAACCCCCAGGCGAACACTGAAGCTTTCTTT. Its translation is CASNPQANTEAFF.

DNA of the CDR3: TGTGCCATCAGTGAGTCCAGAGGGAGGGGTACTGAAGCTTTCTTT. Its protein is CAISESRGRGTEAFF. V usage is TRBV10-3 and J usage is TRBJ1-1; possibly TRBD1 for D (5 bases). Germline-derived CDR1 and CDR2 are ENHRY and SYGVKD. The CDR3 has 15 amino acids. Trimming shortened V by 0 bases and J by 5 bases, and 13 bases separated the two germline ends.

The rearrangement links TRBV28 to TRBJ2-1, with D maybe TRBD2 (6 bases). The germline V gene has CDR1 MDHEN and CDR2 SYDVKM. The CDR3 length is 15 residues. V dropped 6 bases and J dropped 3 bases, with 15 bases sitting between them. DNA for the CDR3: TGTGCCAGCAGCCCCTCCGGGGGTCGCTACAATGAGCAGTTCTTC. It yields the protein CASSPSGGRYNEQFF. The full variable domain, completed using reference TRBV28 and TRBJ2-1, is DVKVTQSSRYLVKRTGEKVFLECVQDMDHENMFWYRQDPGLGLRLIYFSYDVKMKEKGDIPEGYSVSREKKERFSLILESASTNQTSMYLCASSPSGGRYNEQFFGPGTRLTVL.

The chain carries TRBV29-1 and TRBJ2-7; TRBD1 matches at 8 bases. CDR1 SQVTM and CDR2 ANQGSEA come from the germline V gene. J gave up 2 bases and V 3 bases, and 6 bases lay outside the gene matches. The CDR3 is 14 residues long. Here the CDR3 DNA reads TGCAGCGTTGATGGGGCAGGGGGCACCTACGAGCAGTACTTC. Translated, it gives CSVDGAGGTYEQYF.

This clone was recorded once. This chain connects TRBV11-2 to TRBJ2-3, with TRBD2 matching over 9 bases. This CDR3 has 15 amino acids. Per germline, CDR1 SGHAT and CDR2 FQNNGV. The junction had 5 bases not matched to a gene; V was cut back by 1 base and J by 6 bases. The CDR3 DNA is TGTGCCAGCAGCTTAGCGGGACTAGCCTCTGATACGCAGTATTTT. It yields the protein CASSLAGLASDTQYF.

V is TRBV5-1 and J is TRBJ1-1; the match to TRBD1 covers 8 bases. In germline, CDR1 is SGHRS, CDR2 YFSETQ. V shed 4 bases and J 1 base; nucleotides not matched to a gene: 9. The CDR3 extends over 16 amino acids. The CDR3 here is CASSRDRPTPNTEAFF. CDR3 nucleotide sequence: TGCGCCAGCAGCCGGGACAGGCCGACCCCGAACACTGAAGCTTTCTTT. Full variable domain (missing parts from reference TRBV5-1 and TRBJ1-1): KAGVTQTPRYLIKTRGQQVTLSCSPISGHRSVSWYQQTPGQGLQFLFEYFSETQRNKGNFPGRFSGRQFSNSRSEMNVSTLELGDSALYLCASSRDRPTPNTEAFFGQGTRLTVV.

This clone was observed a single time. V gene TRBV28 combines with J gene TRBJ2-7; 7 nucleotides line up with TRBD1. V was pared by 7 bases and J by 2 bases, with 17 bases of the junction left unmatched. The CDR3 extends over 17 amino acids. The V gene's germline CDR1 is MDHEN and CDR2 SYDVKM. In nucleotides, the CDR3 is TGTGCCAGCAACTCCGGGACAGTAGTCTCTCAAACCTACGAGCAGTACTTC. Protein product: CASNSGTVVSQTYEQYF.

CDR3 region: CASSLKPTAGLAVVNEQFF. The DNA for the CDR3 is TGTGCCAGCAGCTTAAAACCCACAGCCGGACTAGCGGTTGTCAATGAGCAGTTCTTC. The genes are TRBV7-3 and TRBJ2-1; 10 nucleotides agree with TRBD2. V lost 1 base and J lost 6; bases outside the gene matches: 15. The germline CDR1 and CDR2 sequences are SGHTA and FQGTGA. The length of the CDR3 is 19 residues.